Following are 19 T cell receptor beta chains from one sample sequenced in a study of blood T cell repertoires in COVID-19. Sequenced by immunoSEQ multiplex PCR; TCRdb stores in-frame clones only, minus some. The data show around 67,000 clones, approximately 80% seen once. The specimen was peripheral blood. Every receptor here comes from a man older than 75 with active COVID-19.

The rearrangement uses TRBV29-1 and TRBJ2-7; D not certain. Trimming took off 7 bases at V and 0 bases at J, with 7 bases between the two ends. The CDR3 has 11 residues. Germline V gives CDR1 SQVTM, CDR2 ANQGSEA. Here the CDR3 reads CSATDSYEQYF. The CDR3, as DNA: TGCAGCGCCACAGACTCCTACGAGCAGTACTTC.

The genes are TRBV5-6 and TRBJ2-5; D is unclear. V dropped 0 bases and J dropped 5 bases, with 8 bases sitting between them. This CDR3 is 13 amino acids long. Germline V gene sequence: CDR1 SGHDT, CDR2 YYEEEE. The CDR3 sequence: CASSLVHGETQYF. CDR3 nucleotides: TGTGCCAGCAGCTTGGTCCACGGGGAGACCCAGTACTTC.

This clone was counted a few times. The chain combines TRBV5-1 with TRBJ1-3; D is perhaps TRBD1 (5 bases). Trimming pared 2 bases from V and 0 bases from J, leaving 15 bases between. The CDR3 is 17 residues long. Per the germline V gene, CDR1 is SGHRS and CDR2 is YFSETQ. The DNA for the CDR3 is TGCGCCAGCAGCTTTGGGGCCGCGGCTAACTCTGGAAACACCATATATTTT. This gives the protein CASSFGAAANSGNTIYF.

The rearrangement joins TRBV7-8 to TRBJ1-2, with TRBD1 matching 8 bases. The CDR3 sequence is 14 residues long. V was clipped by 0 bases and J by 7 bases; unmatched bases: 4. Germline V gene data show CDR1 as SGHVS and CDR2 as FQNEAQ. The chain's CDR3 is CASSLAGQGSGYTF. CDR3 coding DNA: TGTGCCAGCAGCTTAGCTGGACAGGGAAGTGGCTACACCTTC.

The chain employs TRBV6-5 and TRBJ1-6, with D possibly being TRBD1 (5 bases). The germline CDR1 and CDR2 sequences are MNHEY and SVGAGI. V was cut by 6 bases and J by 12 bases, with 15 bases left in between. The CDR3 has 13 residues. CDR3 coding DNA: TGTGCCAGCAGGGACAACACCCAAAGACCCCTCCACTTT. Its translation: CASRDNTQRPLHF.

In nucleotides, the CDR3 is TGTGCCAGCACCCCACTAGCGGGGCCCTACGAGCAGTACTTC. Its protein is CASTPLAGPYEQYF. V and J are TRBV6-5 and TRBJ2-7, with 10 bases lining up with TRBD2. CDR3 length equals 14 residues. In germline, CDR1 is MNHEY, CDR2 SVGAGI. V dropped 7 bases and J dropped 2; count of bases not matched to a gene: 5.

The J gene is TRBJ2-7, the V gene TRBV9; TRBD1 matches at 9 bases. The germline CDR1 and CDR2 sequences are SGDLS and YYNGEE. This CDR3 region has 15 residues. V lost 4 bases to trimming and J lost 5 bases; unmatched junction nucleotides: 10. The CDR3: CASSPGTGPRDEQYF. The CDR3 bases are TGTGCCAGCAGCCCAGGGACAGGGCCGAGAGACGAGCAGTACTTC.

This chain connects TRBV6-6 to TRBJ1-5; unclear D gene. This CDR3 is built from 16 residues. CDR1 and CDR2 from the germline V gene are MNHNY and SVGAGI (reference sequence). V lost 2 bases and J 7 bases, leaving 18 bases between the germline ends. The CDR3 reads CASSYPQRTSGQPQHF. The CDR3 DNA sequence: TGTGCCAGCAGTTACCCCCAAAGAACGTCCGGGCAGCCCCAGCATTTT.

The rearrangement joins TRBV9 to TRBJ2-7; 9 nucleotides align to TRBD2. Trimming took 4 bases from V and 6 from J; bases not matched to a gene: 11. The CDR3 spans 15 residues. Germline loops: CDR1 SGDLS, CDR2 YYNGEE. CDR3 sequence: CASSSRGSGSGEQYF. The CDR3 nucleotides read TGTGCCAGCAGCTCTCGGGGTAGCGGGAGCGGCGAGCAGTACTTC.

For this clone: One end of the junction is discordant with germline, which a read error may explain. V and J are TRBV7-2 and TRBJ2-3, with D possibly matching TRBD1 (5 bases). The germline V gene has CDR1 SGHTA and CDR2 FQGNSA. CDR3 length: 12 amino acids. CDR3: CASSLRTGTQYF. The CDR3 DNA reads TGTGCCAGCAGCTTACGCACAGGTACGCAGTATTTT.

This clone was counted a single time. V is TRBV5-1 and J is TRBJ2-5, with 10 bases that match TRBD2. J lost 6 bases, V lost 5 bases, and 7 bases had no gene match. The CDR3 totals 14 residues. Per the germline V gene, CDR1 is SGHRS and CDR2 is YFSETQ. The CDR3 loop is CASRSGTSEQTQYF. As DNA, the CDR3 is TGCGCCAGCAGATCCGGGACTAGCGAGCAGACCCAGTACTTC. Looking up the rest from reference TRBV5-1 and TRBJ2-5 gives the full variable domain: KAGVTQTPRYLIKTRGQQVTLSCSPISGHRSVSWYQQTPGQGLQFLFEYFSETQRNKGNFPGRFSGRQFSNSRSEMNVSTLELGDSALYLCASRSGTSEQTQYFGPGTRLLVL.

The rearrangement links TRBV30 to TRBJ2-4; 10 nucleotides align to TRBD2. The CDR3 spans 15 residues. V shed 2 bases, J shed 8 bases, and the junction held 9 bases outside the gene matches. Germline-derived CDR1 and CDR2 are GTSNPN and SVGIG (reference sequence). The DNA of the CDR3 is TGTGCCTGGAGTAGGCTAGCGGGAGTGGCGGACATTCAGTACTTC. Translating it yields CAWSRLAGVADIQYF.

The J gene is TRBJ1-6, the V gene TRBV30; D is perhaps TRBD1 (5 bases). Trimming stripped 4 bases from V and 8 bases from J, with 18 bases between. CDR3 length equals 15 residues. From germline, CDR1 is GTSNPN and CDR2 SVGIG (reference sequence). The CDR3 DNA reads as TGTGCCTGGACCCTCTTCAGACAGTACCATTCACCCCTCCACTTT. It yields the protein CAWTLFRQYHSPLHF.

The V and J genes are TRBV28 and TRBJ1-1; the match to TRBD1 covers 9 bases. CDR3 length: 16 residues. The junction had 11 bases not matched to a gene; V was cut back by 5 bases and J by 4 bases. Germline lookup yields CDR1 MDHEN and CDR2 SYDVKM. The CDR3 spells CASSTIGQGSSTEAFF. The CDR3 coding sequence is TGTGCCAGCAGTACCATTGGACAGGGGTCGAGCACTGAAGCTTTCTTT.

The CDR3: CASTFGDRNTGELFF. The CDR3, as DNA: TGTGCCAGCACCTTTGGGGACAGAAACACCGGGGAGCTGTTTTTT. The genes are TRBV7-3 and TRBJ2-2, with 7 bases matching TRBD1. The CDR3 is made up of 15 amino acids. Germline V lookup: CDR1 SGHTA, CDR2 FQGTGA. With 7 bases clipped from V and 2 bases from J, the junction kept 7 bases outside the gene matches.

The chain has TRBV19 and TRBJ2-5; the D gene is possibly TRBD2 (6 bases). The CDR3 runs 14 residues. V dropped 5 bases and J dropped 6 bases, with 16 bases sitting between them. In germline, CDR1 is LNHDA, CDR2 SQIVND (reference sequence). This chain's CDR3 is CASSAEGRHQTQYF. In DNA, the CDR3 is TGTGCCAGTAGTGCGGAGGGCCGTCATCAGACCCAGTACTTC.

The chain combines TRBV29-1 with TRBJ1-1; D is ambiguous. This CDR3 has 11 amino acids. V was clipped by 4 bases and J by 0 bases, with 3 bases between them. Germline V lookup: CDR1 SQVTM, CDR2 ANQGSEA. In DNA, the CDR3 is TGCAGCGTTGTAGTGAACACTGAAGCTTTCTTT. Encoded protein: CSVVVNTEAFF.

The rearrangement joins TRBV6-2 or TRBV6-3 to TRBJ2-1; 8 bases match TRBD2. CDR1 and CDR2 (germline): MNHEY, SVGEGT. The CDR3 runs 16 residues. The V gene end was trimmed by 5 bases and the J gene end by 2 bases; junction bases not matched to a gene: 8. CDR3: CASSPSPGRAYNEQFF. The DNA of the CDR3 is TGTGCCAGCAGTCCATCGCCCGGGAGGGCCTACAATGAGCAGTTCTTC.

The CDR3 nucleotides are TGCGCCAGCAGCTTGGCCGGAGGAATGAGCGAAGCTTTCTTT. Translated: CASSLAGGMSEAFF. The chain carries TRBV5-1 and TRBJ1-1; D is unresolved. Germline V gene lookup returns CDR1 SGHRS and CDR2 YFSETQ. CDR3 length: 14 amino acids. Trimming took 0 bases from V and 8 from J, leaving 14 bases between them.